This TCR beta chain was obtained from a study of T cell responses to AZD1222 COVID-19 vaccine. The overall study: The study pooled second doses at about 4 or about 12 weeks. General study points: Donors were mostly white British, more females; clonal diversity possibly underestimated.

Generated by immunoSEQ multiplex PCR, the TCRdb table keeps only in-frame clones and is missing some. The repertoire includes under 150,000 clones, under 95% of them detected once, and 2.5% to 3.5% sits in the top ten. Comment on this clone: What it binds is unknown.

J gave up 7 bases and V 4 bases, and 11 bases lay outside the gene matches. Germline CDR1 KGHDR, CDR2 SFDVKD. CDR3 length equals 16 residues. The sequenced sample was peripheral blood, obtained on day 0 of AZD1222 vaccination. The rearrangement links TRBV24-1 to TRBJ2-1; TRBD2 agrees at 8 bases. This TCR was recovered from an adult in good health. The CDR3 here is CATSDAISGKRNEQFF. CDR3 in DNA: TGTGCCACCAGTGACGCTATTAGCGGGAAAAGAAATGAGCAGTTCTTC.